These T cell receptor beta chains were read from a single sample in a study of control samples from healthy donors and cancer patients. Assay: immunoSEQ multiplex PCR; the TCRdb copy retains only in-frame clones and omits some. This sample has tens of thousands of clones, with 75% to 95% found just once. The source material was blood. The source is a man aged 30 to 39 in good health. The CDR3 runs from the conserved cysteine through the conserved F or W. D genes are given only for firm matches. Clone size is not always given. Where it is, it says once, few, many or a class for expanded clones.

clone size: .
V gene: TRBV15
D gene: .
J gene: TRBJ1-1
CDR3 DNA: TGTGCCACCAGCAGAGATATCGGGGTGAACACTGAAGCTTTCTTT
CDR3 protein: CATSRDIGVNTEAFF

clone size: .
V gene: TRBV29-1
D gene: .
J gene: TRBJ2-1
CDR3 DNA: TGCAGCGCCCGTGTTCGGGAGCAGTTCTTC
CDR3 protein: CSARVREQFF

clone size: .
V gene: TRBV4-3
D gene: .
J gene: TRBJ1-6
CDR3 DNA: TGCGCCAGCAGCCAAGGCCTGAGCTCCTATAATTCACCCCTCCACTTT
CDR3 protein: CASSQGLSSYNSPLHF

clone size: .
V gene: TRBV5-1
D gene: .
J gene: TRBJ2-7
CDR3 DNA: TGCGCCAGCAGCGTAACGGGGAGCTCCTACGAGCAGTACTTC
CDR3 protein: CASSVTGSSYEQYF

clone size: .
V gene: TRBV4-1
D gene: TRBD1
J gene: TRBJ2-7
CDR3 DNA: TGCGCCAGCAGCCAGACGGGACAGGGGGCGGAGGAGCAGTACTTC
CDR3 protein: CASSQTGQGAEEQYF

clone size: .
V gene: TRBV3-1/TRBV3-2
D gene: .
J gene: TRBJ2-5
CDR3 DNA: TGTGCCAGCTATGACTTCGGGGCCCAGTACTTC
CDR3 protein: CASYDFGAQYF

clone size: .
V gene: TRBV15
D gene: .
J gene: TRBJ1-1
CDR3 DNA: TGTGCCACCAGCATAAGGACCGACAGGCTTGAAGCTTTCTTT
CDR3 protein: CATSIRTDRLEAFF

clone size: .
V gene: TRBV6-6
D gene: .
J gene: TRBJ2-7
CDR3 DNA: TGTGCCAGCAGTTACAGCACCGACAACGAGCAGTACTTC
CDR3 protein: CASSYSTDNEQYF

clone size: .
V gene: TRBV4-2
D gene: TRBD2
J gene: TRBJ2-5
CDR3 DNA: TGTGCCAGCAGCCAAGATCGGGCTAGCGGGAGGGTAAGACAAGAGACCCAGTACTTC
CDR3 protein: CASSQDRASGRVRQETQYF

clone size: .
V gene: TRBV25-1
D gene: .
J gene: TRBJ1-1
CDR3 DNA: TGTGCCAGCAGATGGAGGGAAGCTTTCTTT
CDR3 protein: CASRWREAFF

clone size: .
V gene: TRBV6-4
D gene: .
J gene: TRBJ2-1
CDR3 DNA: TGTGCCAGCAGTGAGGACGTTTACAATGAGCAGTTCTTC
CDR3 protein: CASSEDVYNEQFF

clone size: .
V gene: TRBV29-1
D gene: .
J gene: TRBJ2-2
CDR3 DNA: TGCAGCGGAGGAGGGGACCCCGGGGAGCTGTTTTTT
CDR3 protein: CSGGGDPGELFF

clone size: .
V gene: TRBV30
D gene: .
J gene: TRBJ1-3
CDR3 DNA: TGTGCCTGGAGTGTACTTTCTGGAAACACCATATATTTT
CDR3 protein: CAWSVLSGNTIYF

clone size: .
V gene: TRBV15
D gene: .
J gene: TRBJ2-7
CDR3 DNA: TGTGCCACCAGCAAGCCGAGGACCGATACCTACGAGCAGTACTTC
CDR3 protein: CATSKPRTDTYEQYF

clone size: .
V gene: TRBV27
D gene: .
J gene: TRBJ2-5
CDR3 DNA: TGTGCCAGCTCGAGCCGGGGTCAAGAGACCCAGTACTTC
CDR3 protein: CASSSRGQETQYF

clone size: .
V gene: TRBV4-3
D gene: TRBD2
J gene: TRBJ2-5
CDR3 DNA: TGCGCCAGCAGCCAAACCATCGGGGGGGCAGGGGCGGAGACCCAGTACTTC
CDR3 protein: CASSQTIGGAGAETQYF

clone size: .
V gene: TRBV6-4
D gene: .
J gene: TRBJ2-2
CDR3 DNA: TGTGCCAGCAGTGAGGAGTCCGGCTCCACCGGGGAGCTGTTTTTT
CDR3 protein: CASSEESGSTGELFF

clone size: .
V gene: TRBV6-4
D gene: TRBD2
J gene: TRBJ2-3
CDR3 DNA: TGTGCCAGCAGTGCCGGGACTAGGCTAACAGATACGCAGTATTTT
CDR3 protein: CASSAGTRLTDTQYF

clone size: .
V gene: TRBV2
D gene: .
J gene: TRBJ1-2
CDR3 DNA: TGTGCCAGCCTACTGGGACAAAGGTTCGGCGGCTACACCTTC
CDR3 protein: CASLLGQRFGGYTF

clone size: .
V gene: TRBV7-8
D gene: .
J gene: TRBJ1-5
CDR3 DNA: TGTGCCAGCAGCTTAGGGTCCCTGCAGCCCCAGCATTTT
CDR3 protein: CASSLGSLQPQHF

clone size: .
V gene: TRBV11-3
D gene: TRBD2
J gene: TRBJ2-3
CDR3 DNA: TGTGCCAGCAGCTTGAGACTAGCGGGAGGGCCAACAGATACGCAGTATTTT
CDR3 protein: CASSLRLAGGPTDTQYF

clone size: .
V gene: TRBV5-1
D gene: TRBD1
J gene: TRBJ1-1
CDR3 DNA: TGCGCCAGCAGCTTGGAACAGGGGGACAGAGCTTTCTTT
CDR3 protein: CASSLEQGDRAFF

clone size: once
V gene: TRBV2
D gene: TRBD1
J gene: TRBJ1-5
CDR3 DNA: TGTACCAGCGGACAGGGGGCGAGCAATCAGCCCCAGCATTTT
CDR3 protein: CTSGQGASNQPQHF

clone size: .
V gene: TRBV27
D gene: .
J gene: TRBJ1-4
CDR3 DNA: TGTGCCAGCAAAAACAGGCAGACGCAAAAACTGTTTTTT
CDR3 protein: CASKNRQTQKLFF

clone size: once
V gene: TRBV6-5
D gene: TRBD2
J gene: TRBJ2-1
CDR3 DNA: TGTGCCAGCAGGTCCGGGACTAGCGGGAGGAATGAGCAGTTCTTC
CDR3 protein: CASRSGTSGRNEQFF

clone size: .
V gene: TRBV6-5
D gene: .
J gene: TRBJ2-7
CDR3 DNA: TGTGCCAGCAGGGGAAACAGGGACGACGGCGAGCAGTACTTC
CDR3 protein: CASRGNRDDGEQYF

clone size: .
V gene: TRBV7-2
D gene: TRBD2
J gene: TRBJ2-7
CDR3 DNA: TGTGCCAGCAGCCAGGGACTAAAGGCGGACGAGCAGTACTTC
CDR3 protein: CASSQGLKADEQYF

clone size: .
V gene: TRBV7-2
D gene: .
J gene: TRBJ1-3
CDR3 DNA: TGTGCCAGCAGCCCCGACGGTCCCCCGGGAAACACCATATATTTT
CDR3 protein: CASSPDGPPGNTIYF

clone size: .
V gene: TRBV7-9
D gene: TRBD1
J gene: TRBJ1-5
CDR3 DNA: TGTGCCAGCAGCCGTGGACAGGATCTTCAGCCCCAGCATTTT
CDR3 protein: CASSRGQDLQPQHF

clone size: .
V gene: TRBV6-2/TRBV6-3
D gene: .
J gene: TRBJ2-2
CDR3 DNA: TGTGCCAGCAGTTATAAGGAAGGGGCCGGGGAGCTGTTTTTT
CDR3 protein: CASSYKEGAGELFF

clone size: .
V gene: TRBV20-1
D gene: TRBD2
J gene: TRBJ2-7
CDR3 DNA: TGCAGTGCTAGTAGGGCTAGCGGGGGATACGAGCAGTACTTC
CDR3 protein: CSASRASGGYEQYF

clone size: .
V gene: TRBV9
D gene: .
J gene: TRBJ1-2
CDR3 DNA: TGTGCCAGCAGCGTAGCGGGGGGCGGGCAAGCTGGCTACACCTTC
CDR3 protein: CASSVAGGGQAGYTF

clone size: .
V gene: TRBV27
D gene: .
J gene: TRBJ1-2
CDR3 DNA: TGTGCCAGCAGAGACAGGCGGGTCGGCTATGGCTACACCTTC
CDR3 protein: CASRDRRVGYGYTF

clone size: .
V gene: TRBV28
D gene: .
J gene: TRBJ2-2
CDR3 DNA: TGTGCCAGCAGTCTGAGGGGGACTCTGACCACCGGGGAGCTGTTTTTT
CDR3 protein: CASSLRGTLTTGELFF

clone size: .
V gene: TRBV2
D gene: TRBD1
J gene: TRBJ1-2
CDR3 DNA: TGTGCCAGCACCGCCGGGACAGGCGCCCTTAACTATGGCTACACCTTC
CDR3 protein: CASTAGTGALNYGYTF

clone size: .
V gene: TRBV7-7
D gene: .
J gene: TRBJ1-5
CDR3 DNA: TGTGCCAGCAGCTTAGATACTAATCAGCCCCAGCATTTT
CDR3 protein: CASSLDTNQPQHF

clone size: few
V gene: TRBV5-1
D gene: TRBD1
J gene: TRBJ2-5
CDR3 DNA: TGCGCCAGCAGCTTGGCCCACAGGGGGGAGACCCAGTACTTC
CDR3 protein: CASSLAHRGETQYF

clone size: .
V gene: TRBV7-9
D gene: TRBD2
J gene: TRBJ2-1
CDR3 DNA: TGTGCCAGCAGCTTACCCGGGACTAGTTATGAGCAGTTCTTC
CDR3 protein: CASSLPGTSYEQFF

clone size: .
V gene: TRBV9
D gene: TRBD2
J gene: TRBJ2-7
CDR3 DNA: TGTGCCAGCAGCGACGGGGCTAGCGGGAGCTACGAGCAGTACTTC
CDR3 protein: CASSDGASGSYEQYF

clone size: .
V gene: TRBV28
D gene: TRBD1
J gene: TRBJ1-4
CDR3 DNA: TGTGCCAGCACCCCCGACAGGGAGGATGAAAAACTGTTTTTT
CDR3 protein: CASTPDREDEKLFF

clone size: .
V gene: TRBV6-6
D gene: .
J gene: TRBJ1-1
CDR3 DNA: TGTGCCAGCTATCGATCGGCGCACCCTTTCTTT
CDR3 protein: CASYRSAHPFF

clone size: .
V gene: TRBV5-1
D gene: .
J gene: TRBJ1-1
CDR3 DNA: TGCGCCAGCAGCACGGATGTTCCTAGGAGCACTGAAGCTTTCTTT
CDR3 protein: CASSTDVPRSTEAFF

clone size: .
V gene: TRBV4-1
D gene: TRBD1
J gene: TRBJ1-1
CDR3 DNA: TGCGCCAGCAGCCAAGGTCAACAGGGGCGTACTGAAGCTTTCTTT
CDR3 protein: CASSQGQQGRTEAFF

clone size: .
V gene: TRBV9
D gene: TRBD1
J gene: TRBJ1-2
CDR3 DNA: TGTGCCAGCAGCGCCGGGACAGGGGGCTATGGCTACACCTTC
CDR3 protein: CASSAGTGGYGYTF

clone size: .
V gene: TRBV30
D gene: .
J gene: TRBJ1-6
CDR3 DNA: TGTGCCTGCTCGGAGGGCAGGGGAAATTCACCCCTCCACTTT
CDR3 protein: CACSEGRGNSPLHF

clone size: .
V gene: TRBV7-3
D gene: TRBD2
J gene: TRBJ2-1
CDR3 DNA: TGTGCCAGCAGCTTAGAAGGTCTAGCGGGAGCGTCGTCGTACAATGAGCAGTTCTTC
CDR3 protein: CASSLEGLAGASSYNEQFF

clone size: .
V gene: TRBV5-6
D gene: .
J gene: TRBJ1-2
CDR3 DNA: TGTGCCAGCAGCCGAGATATCGGGAACTATGGCTACACCTTC
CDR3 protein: CASSRDIGNYGYTF

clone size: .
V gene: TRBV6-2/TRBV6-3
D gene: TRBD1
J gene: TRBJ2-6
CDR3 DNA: TGTGCCAGCAGTTCCTTCGCCTCAAAGACAGGGACCTCTGGGGCCAACGTCCTGACTTTC
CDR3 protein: CASSSFASKTGTSGANVLTF

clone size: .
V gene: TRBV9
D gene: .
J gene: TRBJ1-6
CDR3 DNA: TGTGCCAGCAGCGTAGATGGGGCTTCACCCCTCCACTTT
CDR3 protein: CASSVDGASPLHF

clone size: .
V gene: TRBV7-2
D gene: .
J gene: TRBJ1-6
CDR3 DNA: TGTGCCAGCAGCTTAGAACCGAATTCACCCCTCCACTTT
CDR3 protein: CASSLEPNSPLHF

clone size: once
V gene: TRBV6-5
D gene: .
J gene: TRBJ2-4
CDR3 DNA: TGTGCCAGCAGTTACGGGGTAACCAAAAACATTCAGTACTTC
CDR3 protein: CASSYGVTKNIQYF

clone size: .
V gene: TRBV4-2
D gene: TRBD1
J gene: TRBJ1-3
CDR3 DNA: TGTGCCAGCAGCCAAGTTCAGGGGGCGAACTCTGGAAACACCATATATTTT
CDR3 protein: CASSQVQGANSGNTIYF

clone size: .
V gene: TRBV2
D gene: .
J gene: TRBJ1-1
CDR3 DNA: TGTGCCAGCAGTGAATTTGCGGCCATGAACACTGAAGCTTTCTTT
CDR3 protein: CASSEFAAMNTEAFF

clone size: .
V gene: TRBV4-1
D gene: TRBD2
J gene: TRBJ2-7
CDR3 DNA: TGCGCCAGCAGCCAAGAAAAGTTATGGGGGGGCTACGAGCAGTACTTC
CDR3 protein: CASSQEKLWGGYEQYF

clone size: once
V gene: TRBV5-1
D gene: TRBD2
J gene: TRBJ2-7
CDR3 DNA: TGCGCTGAATGGGCGGGAGTGGCCTACGAGCAGTACTTC
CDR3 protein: CAEWAGVAYEQYF

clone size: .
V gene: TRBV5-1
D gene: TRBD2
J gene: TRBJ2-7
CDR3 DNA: TGCGCCAGCAGCCTTGGGACTAGAAAGGGCCTCGAGCAGTACTTC
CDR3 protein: CASSLGTRKGLEQYF

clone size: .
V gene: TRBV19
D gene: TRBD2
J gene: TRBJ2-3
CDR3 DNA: TGTGCCAGTAGTCCGACTAGCGGCACAGATACGCAGTATTTT
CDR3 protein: CASSPTSGTDTQYF